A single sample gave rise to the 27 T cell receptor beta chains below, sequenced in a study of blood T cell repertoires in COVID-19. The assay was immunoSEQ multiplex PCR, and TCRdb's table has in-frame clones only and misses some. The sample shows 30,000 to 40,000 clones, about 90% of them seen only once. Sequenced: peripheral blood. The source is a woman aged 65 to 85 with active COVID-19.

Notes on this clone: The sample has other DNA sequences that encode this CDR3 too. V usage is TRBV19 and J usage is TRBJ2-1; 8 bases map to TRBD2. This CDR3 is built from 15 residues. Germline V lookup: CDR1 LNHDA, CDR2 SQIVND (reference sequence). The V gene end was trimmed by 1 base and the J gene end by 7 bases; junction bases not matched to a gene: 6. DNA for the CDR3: TGTGCCAGTAGTATAGCGGGGGGGCCCCTTAATGAGCAGTTCTTC. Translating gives CASSIAGGPLNEQFF.

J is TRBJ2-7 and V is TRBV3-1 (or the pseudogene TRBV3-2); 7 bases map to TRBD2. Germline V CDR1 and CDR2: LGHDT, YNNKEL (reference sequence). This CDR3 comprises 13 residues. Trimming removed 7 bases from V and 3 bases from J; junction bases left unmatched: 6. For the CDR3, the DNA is TGTGCCAGCACACGGGGAGGGTTCTACGAGCAGTACTTC. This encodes CASTRGGFYEQYF.

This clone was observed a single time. The CDR3 DNA sequence: TGTGCCAGCAGCGTCGGTAGGCCAGGGCTCGAGCAGTACTTC. Amino acids: CASSVGRPGLEQYF. The rearrangement links TRBV2 to TRBJ2-7, with a possible D match to TRBD1 (5 bases). Trimming took off 6 bases at V and 6 bases at J, with 18 bases between the two ends. Germline CDR1 and CDR2: SNHLY and FYNNEI. This CDR3 region has 14 residues.

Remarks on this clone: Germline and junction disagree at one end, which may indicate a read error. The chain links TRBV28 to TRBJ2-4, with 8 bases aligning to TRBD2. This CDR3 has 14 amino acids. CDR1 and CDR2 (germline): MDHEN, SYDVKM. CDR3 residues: CASRGAGGKHIQYF. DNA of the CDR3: TGTGCCAGCAGGGGTGCGGGGGGCAAACACATTCAGTACTTC.

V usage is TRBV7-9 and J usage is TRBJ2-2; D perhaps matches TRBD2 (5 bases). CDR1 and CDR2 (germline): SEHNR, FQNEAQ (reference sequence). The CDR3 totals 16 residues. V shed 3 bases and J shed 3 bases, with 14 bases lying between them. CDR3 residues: CASSFGLAGDTGELFF. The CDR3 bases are TGTGCCAGCAGCTTTGGGCTAGCAGGAGACACCGGGGAGCTGTTTTTT.

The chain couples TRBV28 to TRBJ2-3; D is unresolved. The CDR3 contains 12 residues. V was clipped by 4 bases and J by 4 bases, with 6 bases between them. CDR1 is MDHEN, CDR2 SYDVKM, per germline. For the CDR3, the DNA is TGTGCCAGCAGTTCCTCAGCAGATACGCAGTATTTT. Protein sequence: CASSSSADTQYF.

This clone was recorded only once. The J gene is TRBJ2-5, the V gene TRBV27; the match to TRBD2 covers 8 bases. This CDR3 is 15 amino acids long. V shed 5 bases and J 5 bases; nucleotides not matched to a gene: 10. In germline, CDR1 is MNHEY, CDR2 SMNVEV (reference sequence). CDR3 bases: TGTGCCAGCAGTCCGGGAGGACTAGCTTGGGAGACCCAGTACTTC. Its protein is CASSPGGLAWETQYF.

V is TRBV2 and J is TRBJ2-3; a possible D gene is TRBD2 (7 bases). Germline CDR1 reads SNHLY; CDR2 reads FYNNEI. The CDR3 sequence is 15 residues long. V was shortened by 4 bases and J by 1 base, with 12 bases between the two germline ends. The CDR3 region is CASSGWGGRTDTQYF. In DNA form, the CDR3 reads TGTGCCAGCAGTGGTTGGGGGGGGCGCACAGATACGCAGTATTTT.

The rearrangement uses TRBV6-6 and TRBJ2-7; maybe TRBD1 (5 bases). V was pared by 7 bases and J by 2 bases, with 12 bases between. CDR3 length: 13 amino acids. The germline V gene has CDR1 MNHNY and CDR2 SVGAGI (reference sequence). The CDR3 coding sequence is TGTGCCAGCAATGGTAGGGGAACCTACGAGCAGTACTTC. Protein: CASNGRGTYEQYF.

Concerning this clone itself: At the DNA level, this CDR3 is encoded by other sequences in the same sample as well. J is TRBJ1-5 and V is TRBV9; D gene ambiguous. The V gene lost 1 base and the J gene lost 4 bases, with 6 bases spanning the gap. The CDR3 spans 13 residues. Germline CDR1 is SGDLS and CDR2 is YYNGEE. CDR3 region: CASSVTDNQPQHF. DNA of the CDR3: TGTGCCAGCAGCGTAACAGATAATCAGCCCCAGCATTTT.

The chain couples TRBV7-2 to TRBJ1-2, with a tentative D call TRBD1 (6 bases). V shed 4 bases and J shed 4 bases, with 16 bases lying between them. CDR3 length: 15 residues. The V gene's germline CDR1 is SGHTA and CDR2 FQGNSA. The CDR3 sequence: CASSSRQVLGYGYTF. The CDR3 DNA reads TGTGCCAGCAGCTCCCGACAGGTCCTAGGCTATGGCTACACCTTC.

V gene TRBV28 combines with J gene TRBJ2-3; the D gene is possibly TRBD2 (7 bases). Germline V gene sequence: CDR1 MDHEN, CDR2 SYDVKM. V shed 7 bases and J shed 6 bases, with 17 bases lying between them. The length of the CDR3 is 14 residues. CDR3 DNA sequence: TGTGCCAGCACACGGGGGGCCGACGGGGATACGCAGTATTTT. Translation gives CASTRGADGDTQYF.

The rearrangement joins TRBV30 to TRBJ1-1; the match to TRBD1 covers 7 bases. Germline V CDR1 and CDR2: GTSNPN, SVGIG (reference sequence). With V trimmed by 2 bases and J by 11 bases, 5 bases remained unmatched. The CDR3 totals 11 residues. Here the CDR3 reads CAWSSRGKAFF. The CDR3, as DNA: TGTGCCTGGAGTTCCAGGGGGAAGGCTTTCTTT.

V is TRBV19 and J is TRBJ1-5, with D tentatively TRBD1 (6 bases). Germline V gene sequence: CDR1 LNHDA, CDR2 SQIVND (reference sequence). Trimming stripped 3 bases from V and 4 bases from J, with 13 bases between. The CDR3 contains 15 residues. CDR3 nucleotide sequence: TGTGCCAGTAGTATTGGACAGTTATTAAATCAGCCCCAGCATTTT. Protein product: CASSIGQLLNQPQHF.

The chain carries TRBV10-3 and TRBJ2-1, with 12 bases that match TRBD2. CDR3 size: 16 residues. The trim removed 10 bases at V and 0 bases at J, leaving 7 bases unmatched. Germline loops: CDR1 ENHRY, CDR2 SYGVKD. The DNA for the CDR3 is TGTGCCACCCGGACTAGCGGGGAGAGCTCCTACAATGAGCAGTTCTTC. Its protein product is CATRTSGESSYNEQFF.

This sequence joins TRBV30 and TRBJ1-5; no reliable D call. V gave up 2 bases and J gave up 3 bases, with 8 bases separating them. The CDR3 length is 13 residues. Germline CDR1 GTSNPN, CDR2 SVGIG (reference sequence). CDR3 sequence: CAWSPEANQPQHF. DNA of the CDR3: TGTGCCTGGAGTCCGGAGGCCAATCAGCCCCAGCATTTT.

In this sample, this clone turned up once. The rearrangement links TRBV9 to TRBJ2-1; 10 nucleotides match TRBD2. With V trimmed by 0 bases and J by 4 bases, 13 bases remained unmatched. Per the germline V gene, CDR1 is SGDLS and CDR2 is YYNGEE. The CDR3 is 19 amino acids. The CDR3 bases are TGTGCCAGCAGCGTAGGGCTAGCGGGGGCCCCACCGTCGTACAATGAGCAGTTCTTC. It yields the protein CASSVGLAGAPPSYNEQFF.

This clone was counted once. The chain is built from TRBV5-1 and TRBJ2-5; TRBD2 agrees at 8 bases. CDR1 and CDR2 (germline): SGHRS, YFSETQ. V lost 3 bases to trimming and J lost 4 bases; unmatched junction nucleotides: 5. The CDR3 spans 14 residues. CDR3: CASSSGGGTETQYF. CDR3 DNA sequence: TGCGCCAGCAGCTCGGGCGGGGGGACAGAGACCCAGTACTTC.

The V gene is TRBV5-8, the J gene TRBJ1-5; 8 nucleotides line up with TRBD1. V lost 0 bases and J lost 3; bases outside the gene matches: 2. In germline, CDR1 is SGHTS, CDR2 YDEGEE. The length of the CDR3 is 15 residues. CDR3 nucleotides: TGTGCCAGCAGCTTGGACAGGGGGGACAATCAGCCCCAGCATTTT. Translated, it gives CASSLDRGDNQPQHF.

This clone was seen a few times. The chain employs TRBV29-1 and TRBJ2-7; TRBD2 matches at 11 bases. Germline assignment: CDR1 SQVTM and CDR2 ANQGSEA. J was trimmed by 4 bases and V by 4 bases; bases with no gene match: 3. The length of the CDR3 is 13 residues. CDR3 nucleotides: TGCAGCGTTGTGGGACTAGCGGAATACGAGCAGTACTTC. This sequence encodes CSVVGLAEYEQYF.

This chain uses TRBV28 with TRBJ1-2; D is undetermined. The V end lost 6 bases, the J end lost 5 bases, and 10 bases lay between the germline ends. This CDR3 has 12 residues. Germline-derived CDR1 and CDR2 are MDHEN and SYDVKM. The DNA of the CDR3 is TGTGCCAGCAGAACGACTTTATATGGCTACACCTTC. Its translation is CASRTTLYGYTF.

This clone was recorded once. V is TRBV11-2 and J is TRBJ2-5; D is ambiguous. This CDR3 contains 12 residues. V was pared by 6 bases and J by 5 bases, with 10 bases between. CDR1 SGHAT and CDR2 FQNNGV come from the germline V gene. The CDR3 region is CASSREEETQYF. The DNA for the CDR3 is TGTGCCAGCAGTCGAGAGGAGGAGACCCAGTACTTC.

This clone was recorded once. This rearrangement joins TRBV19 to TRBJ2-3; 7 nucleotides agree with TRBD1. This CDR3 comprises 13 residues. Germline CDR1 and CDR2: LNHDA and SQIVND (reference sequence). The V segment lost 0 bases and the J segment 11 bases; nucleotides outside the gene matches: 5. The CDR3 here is CASSIERRTGQYF. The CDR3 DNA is TGTGCCAGTAGTATAGAGCGACGGACAGGGCAGTATTTT.

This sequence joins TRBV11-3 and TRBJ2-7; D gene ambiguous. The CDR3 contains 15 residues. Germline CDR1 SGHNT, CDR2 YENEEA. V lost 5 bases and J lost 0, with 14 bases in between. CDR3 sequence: CASSPRQIHSYEQYF. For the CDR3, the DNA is TGTGCCAGCAGCCCCCGACAAATCCACTCCTACGAGCAGTACTTC. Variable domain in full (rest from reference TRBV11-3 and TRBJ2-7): EAGVVQSPRYKIIEKKQPVAFWCNPISGHNTLYWYLQNLGQGPELLIRYENEEAVDDSQLPKDRFSAERLKGVDSTLKIQPAELGDSAVYLCASSPRQIHSYEQYFGPGTRLTVT.

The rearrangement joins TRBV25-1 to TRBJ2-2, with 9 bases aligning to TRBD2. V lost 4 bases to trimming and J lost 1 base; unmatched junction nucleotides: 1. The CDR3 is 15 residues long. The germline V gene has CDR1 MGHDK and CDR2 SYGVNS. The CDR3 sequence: CASSALAGNTGELFF. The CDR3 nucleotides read TGTGCCAGCAGTGCACTAGCGGGGAACACCGGGGAGCTGTTTTTT.

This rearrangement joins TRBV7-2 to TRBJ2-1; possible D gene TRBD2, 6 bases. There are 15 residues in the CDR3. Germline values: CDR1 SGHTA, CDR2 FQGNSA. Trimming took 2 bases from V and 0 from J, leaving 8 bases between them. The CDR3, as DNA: TGTGCCAGCAGCTTAACGGGGGTCTCCTACAATGAGCAGTTCTTC. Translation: CASSLTGVSYNEQFF.

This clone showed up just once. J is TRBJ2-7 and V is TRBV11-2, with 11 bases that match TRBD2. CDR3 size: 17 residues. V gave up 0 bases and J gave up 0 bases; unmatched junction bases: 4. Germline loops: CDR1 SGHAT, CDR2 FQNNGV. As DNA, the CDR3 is TGTGCCAGCAGCTTAGATGTAGCGGGGGGGGCCTCCTACGAGCAGTACTTC. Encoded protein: CASSLDVAGGASYEQYF.